The rows below give T cell receptor beta chains drawn from one sample of a study of OX40 agonist ivuxolimab in advanced cancers. Measured with immunoSEQ multiplex PCR; TCRdb has only the in-frame clones, and not every one. This table has approximately 40,000 clones, less than 85% appearing once. This specimen was CD4+ or CD8+ T cells sorted from blood, taken in a trial of the OX40 agonist ivuxolimab. The receptors originated from an adult with an advanced solid tumor such as melanoma, head and neck, liver or kidney cancer. The CDR3 runs from the conserved cysteine through the conserved F or W. D genes are given only for firm matches. Size values are once, few and many counts, or a class for expanded clones, and some rows have none.

.,TRBV19,TRBD2,TRBJ2-1,TGTGCCAGTAGCAAACCCGGGACTAGCGGGAGGAATGAGCAGTTCTTC,CASSKPGTSGRNEQFF
.,TRBV9,.,TRBJ2-5,TGTGCCAGCAGCGGACCCGAAGAGACCCAGTACTTC,CASSGPEETQYF
.,TRBV18,.,TRBJ2-2,TGTGCCAGCTCACCAGAGAAGGAGCTAGGGGAGCTGTTTTTT,CASSPEKELGELFF
.,TRBV29-1,TRBD2,TRBJ2-3,TGCAGCTCTCGCGGGGGGCGCACAGATACGCAGTATTTT,CSSRGGRTDTQYF
once,TRBV30,.,TRBJ2-3,TGTGCCTGGGAGGGCTACCCTAACACAGATACGCAGTATTTT,CAWEGYPNTDTQYF
.,TRBV4-2,TRBD2,TRBJ2-2,TGTGCCAGCAGCCAAGAGAAAGGACTAGCGGAGAACACCGGGGAGCTGTTTTTT,CASSQEKGLAENTGELFF
once,TRBV19,TRBD2,TRBJ2-5,TGTGCCAGTAGTATAGTGGCTAGCGGGGGGGTGATCCAAGAGACCCAGTACTTC,CASSIVASGGVIQETQYF
.,TRBV11-2,TRBD2,TRBJ2-7,TGTGCCAGCAGCCCAGAACTAGCGGGAGACGAGCAGTACTTC,CASSPELAGDEQYF
.,TRBV6-1,.,TRBJ2-1,TGTGCCAGCAGGGGGCAGGAGAACAATGAGCAGTTCTTC,CASRGQENNEQFF
.,TRBV4-3,.,TRBJ2-1,TGCGCCAGCAGCCAAGAGGTACGGGAGCACAATGAGCAGTTCTTC,CASSQEVREHNEQFF
.,TRBV11-2,.,TRBJ2-3,TGTGCCAGCAGCTCCAGGGAGTTGGGAGATACGCAGTATTTT,CASSSRELGDTQYF
.,TRBV29-1,.,TRBJ2-7,TGCAGCGTTGAAGAGAACAGGGATGGCTGGGAGCAGTACTTC,CSVEENRDGWEQYF
.,TRBV5-1,.,TRBJ1-4,TGCGCCAGCAGCTCGGCCTGGGGGGCGGGTGAAAAACTGTTTTTT,CASSSAWGAGEKLFF
.,TRBV28,.,TRBJ1-5,TGTGCCAGCATATTACAGGGATTTGATCAGCCCCAGCATTTT,CASILQGFDQPQHF
.,TRBV14,TRBD1,TRBJ2-2,TGTGCCAGCAGCCACCGGACAGGGACCGAAGGGACCGGGGAGCTGTTTTTT,CASSHRTGTEGTGELFF
few,TRBV7-2,.,TRBJ1-1,TGTGCCAGCATGTTGCAGGGTGGTGAGACTGAAGCTTTCTTT,CASMLQGGETEAFF
.,TRBV27,TRBD1,TRBJ2-7,TGTGCCAGCAGCCGGGACAGGAACCCCTCTCCCGAGCAGTACTTC,CASSRDRNPSPEQYF
.,TRBV19,.,TRBJ1-5,TGTGCCAGTACCTTTAATAGCAATCAGCCCCAGCATTTT,CASTFNSNQPQHF
.,TRBV28,.,TRBJ1-2,TGTGCCAGCAGCCAACCGGGACGCCCGCGCGGGGAAAGCGGCTACACCTTC,CASSQPGRPRGESGYTF
.,TRBV2,.,TRBJ2-5,TGTGCATCCAGGCGGGAGACCCAGTACTTC,CASRRETQYF
.,TRBV19,.,TRBJ2-3,TGTGCCAGTACCGCAACTGGGGGTTCGGGCCCCTATAACACAGATACGCAGTATTTT,CASTATGGSGPYNTDTQYF
.,TRBV4-3,.,TRBJ2-1,TGCGCCAGCAGCCAAGGGGGGAGGATGGCGGGCTCCTACAATGAGCAGTTCTTC,CASSQGGRMAGSYNEQFF
once,TRBV7-3,.,TRBJ2-2,TGTGCCAGCAGCCCCCGGGACCACAACACCGGGGAGCTGTTTTTT,CASSPRDHNTGELFF
.,TRBV30,TRBD1,TRBJ1-6,TGTGCCTGGAGTGGGAACAGGGGACCGAATTCACCCCTCCACTTT,CAWSGNRGPNSPLHF
.,TRBV30,.,TRBJ1-2,TGTGCCTGGAGCCATGCCTATGGCTACACCTTC,CAWSHAYGYTF